This entry lists 19 T cell receptor beta chains sequenced from one sample in a study of blood T cell repertoires in COVID-19. Repertoires were generated with immunoSEQ multiplex PCR, while TCRdb's copy carries only in-frame clones and drops some. The sample includes about 260,000 clones, around 80% of them seen just once. Input material: PBMCs or T cells enriched from blood (not recorded which). These receptors originate from a young man with acute COVID-19.

The rearrangement uses TRBV19 and TRBJ1-1; 7 positions match TRBD1. Germline V CDR1 and CDR2: LNHDA, SQIVND (reference sequence). The CDR3 length is 14 residues. With 6 bases clipped from V and 6 bases from J, the junction kept 10 bases outside the gene matches. The CDR3 bases are TGTGCCAGTAGACAAATCACAGGGGCGGCTGAAGCTTTCTTT. Protein product: CASRQITGAAEAFF.

The gene calls are TRBV14 and TRBJ2-5; TRBD2 aligns across 9 bases. Trimming took 4 bases from V and 5 from J; bases not matched to a gene: 5. The germline gives CDR1 SGHDN, CDR2 FVKESK. CDR3 length: 14 amino acids. The DNA for the CDR3 is TGTGCCAGCAGCCGGCCTGGACTAGCGGAGACCCAGTACTTC. It codes for CASSRPGLAETQYF.

The chain has TRBV19 and TRBJ1-1; 11 nucleotides align to TRBD1. This CDR3 is 15 amino acids long. The germline V gene has CDR1 LNHDA and CDR2 SQIVND (reference sequence). The V and J ends lost 1 base and 6 bases, in that order; junction bases with no gene match: 4. The CDR3, as DNA: TGTGCCAGTAGTATAGGGGGGACAGGGGGATCTGAAGCTTTCTTT. This encodes CASSIGGTGGSEAFF.

The V and J genes are TRBV5-4 and TRBJ1-1; no firm D call. Trimming stripped 6 bases from V and 0 bases from J, with 15 bases between. The V gene's germline CDR1 is SGHNT and CDR2 YYREEE (reference sequence). The CDR3 loop spans 15 amino acids. The CDR3 loop reads CASTSKLLMNTEAFF. The CDR3 DNA reads as TGTGCCAGCACCTCAAAGTTACTCATGAACACTGAAGCTTTCTTT.

The chain recombines TRBV4-3 with TRBJ2-1; 10 bases are shared with TRBD2. Trimming took 0 bases from V and 2 from J; bases not matched to a gene: 4. CDR3 size: 17 residues. Germline CDR1 LGHNA, CDR2 YSLEER. The CDR3 here is CASSQDLLAGPYNEQFF. CDR3 in DNA: TGCGCCAGCAGCCAAGACTTACTAGCGGGACCCTACAATGAGCAGTTCTTC.

The rearrangement joins TRBV27 to TRBJ1-2, with 10 positions matching TRBD1. The CDR3 spans 14 residues. Per germline, CDR1 MNHEY and CDR2 SMNVEV (reference sequence). J lost 4 bases, V lost 5 bases, and 4 bases had no gene match. CDR3: CASSPRTGGYGYTF. CDR3 sequence (DNA): TGTGCCAGCAGTCCGCGGACAGGGGGCTATGGCTACACCTTC.

The chain is built from TRBV5-5 and TRBJ1-2; D call uncertain. Germline V gives CDR1 SGHKS, CDR2 YYEKEE (reference sequence). With 1 base removed from V and 0 bases from J, the gap between germline ends came to 4 bases. CDR3 length equals 13 residues. The CDR3, as DNA: TGTGCCAGCAGCTTGCAGGCTAACTATGGCTACACCTTC. This sequence encodes CASSLQANYGYTF.

V and J are TRBV6-6 and TRBJ2-7; D is possibly TRBD1 (6 bases). Trimming took 2 bases from V and 2 from J, leaving 10 bases between them. The germline CDR1 and CDR2 sequences are MNHNY and SVGAGI (reference sequence). The CDR3 sequence is 14 residues long. The chain's CDR3 is CASSYEQGTYEQYV. The CDR3 DNA reads TGTGCCAGCAGTTACGAACAGGGAACCTACGAGCAGTACGTC.

As concerns this clone: The junction and the germline gene differ at one end; a read error may be behind it. V is TRBV5-1 and J is TRBJ2-1; the match to TRBD2 covers 7 bases. Germline V gives CDR1 SGHRS, CDR2 YFSETQ. CDR3 size: 15 residues. DNA of the CDR3: TGTGCCAGCAGCTTACAAGCGGGATCCTACAATGAGCAGTTCTTC. Translating it yields CASSLQAGSYNEQFF.

This chain links TRBV15 with TRBJ2-7; 7 positions match TRBD1. Germline CDR1 LNHNV, CDR2 YYDKDF (reference sequence). CDR3 length: 16 residues. V dropped 4 bases and J dropped 3; count of bases not matched to a gene: 12. The CDR3 loop is CATSTLPGDSFYEQYV. The CDR3 DNA follows: TGTGCCACCAGCACCCTTCCCGGGGACAGCTTCTACGAGCAGTACGTC.

The chain uses TRBV5-4 and TRBJ2-1; TRBD1 is a possible D gene (6 bases). Germline assignment: CDR1 SGHNT and CDR2 YYREEE (reference sequence). This CDR3 contains 13 residues. Between the trimmed V and J ends, which lost 6 bases and 7 bases, there was a span of 14 bases. CDR3 nucleotide sequence: TGTGCCAGCACTCATAACAGGGTTAATGAGCAGTTCTTC. The encoded protein is CASTHNRVNEQFF.

The V and J genes are TRBV5-5 and TRBJ2-2, with 8 nucleotides matching TRBD1. Germline CDR1 and CDR2: SGHKS and YYEKEE (reference sequence). Trimming took 4 bases from V and 6 from J; bases not matched to a gene: 8. The length of the CDR3 is 15 residues. The CDR3 sequence: CASSPGTGSSGELFF. CDR3 nucleotides: TGTGCCAGCAGCCCCGGGACAGGTTCTTCCGGGGAGCTGTTTTTT.

In its sample, this clone was seen a few times. This sequence joins TRBV5-1 and TRBJ1-5, with D uncertain. This CDR3 has 14 amino acids. Germline V gene sequence: CDR1 SGHRS, CDR2 YFSETQ. With 0 bases removed from V and 0 bases from J, the gap between germline ends came to 4 bases. The CDR3 nucleotides read TGCGCCAGCAGCTTGGGCGTTAGCAATCAGCCCCAGCATTTT. Protein product: CASSLGVSNQPQHF.

The chain has TRBV7-8 and TRBJ2-6, with a possible D match to TRBD1 (5 bases). Germline CDR1 reads SGHVS; CDR2 reads FQNEAQ. The V gene lost 5 bases and the J gene lost 5 bases, with 13 bases spanning the gap. CDR3 length: 15 residues. CDR3 sequence: CASSPPRQWANVLTF. The CDR3 DNA is TGTGCCAGCAGCCCACCCCGACAGTGGGCCAACGTCCTGACTTTC.

V and J are TRBV27 and TRBJ1-1; 8 nucleotides match TRBD1. V dropped 6 bases and J dropped 11; count of bases not matched to a gene: 8. Germline loops: CDR1 MNHEY, CDR2 SMNVEV (reference sequence). The CDR3 consists of 12 residues. The CDR3 sequence: CASRVRTGRAFF. CDR3 nucleotides: TGTGCCAGCAGGGTAAGGACAGGGCGCGCTTTCTTT.

CDR3 sequence: CATSRDLTTSYEQYV. Written as DNA, the CDR3 is TGTGCCACCAGCAGAGATCTGACTACCTCCTACGAGCAGTACGTC. This chain joins TRBV15 and TRBJ2-7; tentative D call: TRBD2 (5 bases). Germline-derived CDR1 and CDR2 are LNHNV and YYDKDF (reference sequence). This CDR3 is 15 amino acids long. Trimming removed 0 bases from V and 0 bases from J, with 9 bases in between.

The V gene is TRBV6-1, the J gene TRBJ2-7; TRBD2 is a possible D gene (6 bases). V was shortened by 3 bases and J by 3 bases, with 12 bases between the two germline ends. The CDR3 length is 14 residues. The germline gives CDR1 MNHNS, CDR2 SASEGT. This CDR3 reads CASSEVGLGYEQYV. The CDR3 DNA reads as TGTGCCAGCAGTGAGGTGGGACTCGGCTACGAGCAGTACGTC.

This rearrangement joins TRBV24-1 to TRBJ2-1; 7 nucleotides line up with TRBD2. This CDR3 comprises 14 residues. V was pared by 5 bases and J by 7 bases, with 7 bases of the junction left unmatched. Germline CDR1 KGHDR, CDR2 SFDVKD. CDR3 DNA sequence: TGTGCCACCAGTGGGACTAGTCCTGTTAATGAGCAGTTCTTC. The encoded protein is CATSGTSPVNEQFF.

This chain connects TRBV7-3 to TRBJ1-2; D unclear. Per the germline V gene, CDR1 is SGHTA and CDR2 is FQGTGA. CDR3 length: 13 residues. Trimming cost V 5 bases and J 7 bases, with 14 bases left between them. CDR3 amino acids: CASSPTGEAGYTF. CDR3 in DNA: TGTGCCAGCAGCCCTACCGGGGAGGCTGGCTACACCTTC.